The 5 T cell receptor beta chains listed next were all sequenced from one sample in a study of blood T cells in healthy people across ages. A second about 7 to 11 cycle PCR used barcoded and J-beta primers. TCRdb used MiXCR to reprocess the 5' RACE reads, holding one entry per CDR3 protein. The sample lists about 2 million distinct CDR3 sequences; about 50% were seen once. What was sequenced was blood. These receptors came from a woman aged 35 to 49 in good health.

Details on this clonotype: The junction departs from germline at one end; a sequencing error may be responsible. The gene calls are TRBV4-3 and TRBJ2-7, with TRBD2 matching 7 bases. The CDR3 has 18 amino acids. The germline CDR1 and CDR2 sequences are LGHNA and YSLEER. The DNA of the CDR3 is TGCGCTAGCAGCCAAAGATGGGTCCGGGCTAGCGGTGTCTACGAGCAGTACTTC. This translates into CASSQRWVRASGVYEQYF.

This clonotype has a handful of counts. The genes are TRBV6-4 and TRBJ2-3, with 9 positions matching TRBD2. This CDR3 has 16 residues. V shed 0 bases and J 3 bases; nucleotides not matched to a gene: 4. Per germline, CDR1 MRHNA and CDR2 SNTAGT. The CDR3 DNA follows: TGTGCCAGCAGTGACTCGGCGGGGGGGCCGACAGATACGCAGTATTTT. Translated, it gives CASSDSAGGPTDTQYF.

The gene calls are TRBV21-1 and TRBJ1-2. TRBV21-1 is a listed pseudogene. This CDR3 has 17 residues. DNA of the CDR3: TGTGCCAGCAGCAAGTTGGGCAGCTCAAACCCTAACTATGGCTACACCTTC. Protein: CASSKLGSSNPNYGYTF.

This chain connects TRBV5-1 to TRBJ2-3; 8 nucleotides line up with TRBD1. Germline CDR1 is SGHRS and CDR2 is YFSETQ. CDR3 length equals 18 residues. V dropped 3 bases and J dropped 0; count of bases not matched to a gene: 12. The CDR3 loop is CASSWGPTGGTSTDTQYF. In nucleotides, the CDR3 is TGCGCCAGCAGCTGGGGCCCTACAGGGGGTACTAGCACAGATACGCAGTATTTT. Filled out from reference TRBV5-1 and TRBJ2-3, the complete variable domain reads KAGVTQTPRYLIKTRGQQVTLSCSPISGHRSVSWYQQTPGQGLQFLFEYFSETQRNKGNFPGRFSGRQFSNSRSEMNVSTLELGDSALYLCASSWGPTGGTSTDTQYFGPGTRLTVL.

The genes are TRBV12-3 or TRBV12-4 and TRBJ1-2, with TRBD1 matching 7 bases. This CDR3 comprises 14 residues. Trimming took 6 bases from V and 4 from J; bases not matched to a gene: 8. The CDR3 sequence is CASSTGDPPYGYTF. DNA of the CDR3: TGTGCCAGCAGCACAGGGGATCCCCCCTATGGCTACACCTTC.